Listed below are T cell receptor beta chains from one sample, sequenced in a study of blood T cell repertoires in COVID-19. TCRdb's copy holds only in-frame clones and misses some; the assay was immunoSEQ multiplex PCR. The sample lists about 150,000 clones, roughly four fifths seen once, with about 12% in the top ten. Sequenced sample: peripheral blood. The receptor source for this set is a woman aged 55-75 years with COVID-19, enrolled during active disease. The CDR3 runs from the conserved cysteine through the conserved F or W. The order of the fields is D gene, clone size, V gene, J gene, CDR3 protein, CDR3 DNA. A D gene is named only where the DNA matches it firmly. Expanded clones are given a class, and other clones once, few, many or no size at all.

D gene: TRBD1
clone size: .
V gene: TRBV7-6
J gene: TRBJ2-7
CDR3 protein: CASSRTGLPYEQYF
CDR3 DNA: TGTGCCAGCAGCCGGACAGGACTCCCCTACGAGCAGTACTTC

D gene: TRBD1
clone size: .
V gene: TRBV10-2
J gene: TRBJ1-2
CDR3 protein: CASSEYGQENYGYTF
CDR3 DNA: TGCGCCAGCAGTGAGTACGGACAGGAGAACTATGGCTACACCTTC

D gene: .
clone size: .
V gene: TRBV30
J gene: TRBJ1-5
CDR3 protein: CAWSGAGQAQPQHF
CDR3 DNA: TGTGCCTGGAGTGGGGCAGGACAAGCTCAGCCCCAGCATTTT

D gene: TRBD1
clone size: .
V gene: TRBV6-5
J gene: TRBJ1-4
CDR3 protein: CASKPDRGQEKLFF
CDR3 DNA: TGTGCCAGCAAGCCGGACAGGGGACAGGAAAAACTGTTTTTT

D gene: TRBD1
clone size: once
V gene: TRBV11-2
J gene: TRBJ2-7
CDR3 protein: CASSLGGGIQGPYEQYF
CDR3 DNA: TGTGCCAGCAGCTTAGGAGGGGGCATACAAGGCCCCTACGAGCAGTACTTC

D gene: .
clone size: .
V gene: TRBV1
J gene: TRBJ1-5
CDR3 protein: CTSSRKGTGTIYSNQPQHF
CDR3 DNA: TGCACCAGCAGCCGGAAAGGGACAGGGACCATTTATAGCAATCAGCCCCAGCATTTT

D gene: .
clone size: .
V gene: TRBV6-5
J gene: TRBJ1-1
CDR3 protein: CASSNSRVNTEAFF
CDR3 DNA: TGTGCCAGCTCGAACTCCAGGGTGAACACTGAAGCTTTCTTT

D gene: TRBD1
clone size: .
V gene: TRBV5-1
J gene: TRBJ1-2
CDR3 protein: CASSPPGQEGLFGYGYTF
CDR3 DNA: TGCGCCAGCAGCCCACCGGGACAGGAGGGACTTTTCGGGTATGGCTACACCTTC

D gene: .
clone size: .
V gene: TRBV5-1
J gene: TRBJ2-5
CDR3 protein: CASSRGTPTQETQYF
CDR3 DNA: TGCGCCAGCAGCCGGGGGACCCCGACCCAAGAGACCCAGTACTTC

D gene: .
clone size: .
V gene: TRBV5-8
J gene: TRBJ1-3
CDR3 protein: CASSPRRKFGNTIYF
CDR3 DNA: TGTGCCAGCAGCCCGAGGAGGAAATTTGGAAACACCATATATTTT